Each of the 14 T cell receptor beta chains below was sequenced from the same sample in a study of blood T cell repertoires in COVID-19. The data were produced by immunoSEQ multiplex PCR, yet TCRdb's version contains in-frame clones alone and is incomplete. The repertoire holds about 200,000 clones, with 82% as singletons. The sequenced sample was peripheral blood. The source is a woman of 80 years or more with COVID-19, enrolled during active disease.

This clone has only one observation. The V gene is TRBV5-5, the J gene TRBJ2-3; 7 nucleotides match TRBD1. V trimming: 4 bases; J trimming: 6 bases; junction bases outside the gene matches: 11. Looked up from germline, CDR1 is SGHKS and CDR2 is YYEKEE (reference sequence). This CDR3 has 15 residues. The CDR3 sequence is CASSPSRGRGDTQYF. CDR3 coding DNA: TGTGCCAGCAGCCCGAGCAGGGGGAGAGGGGATACGCAGTATTTT.

A single count supports this clone. In DNA, the CDR3 is TGTGCCAGCAGTTACACGGGACAGGGGACTGAAGCTTTCTTT. It yields the protein CASSYTGQGTEAFF. The chain carries TRBV6-5 and TRBJ1-1, with 10 bases that match TRBD1. Germline-derived CDR1 and CDR2 are MNHEY and SVGAGI. J gave up 5 bases and V 2 bases, and 2 bases lay outside the gene matches. This CDR3 is 14 amino acids long.

This clone was observed a handful of times. This rearrangement joins TRBV3-1 (or the pseudogene TRBV3-2) to TRBJ1-2; no definite D call. V lost 0 bases to trimming and J lost 2 bases, with 16 bases between them. Per the germline V gene, CDR1 is LGHDT and CDR2 is YNNKEL (reference sequence). There are 17 residues in the CDR3. The CDR3 DNA reads as TGTGCCAGCAGCCAAGATCCTAATCCCGGGTCCAACTATGGCTACACCTTC. Translating it yields CASSQDPNPGSNYGYTF.

The rearrangement joins TRBV5-4 to TRBJ1-3; TRBD1 matches 7 bases. V was clipped by 4 bases and J by 3 bases; unmatched bases: 7. Germline assignment: CDR1 SGHNT and CDR2 YYREEE (reference sequence). The length of the CDR3 is 15 residues. CDR3 sequence: CASSPGQLFGNTIYF. The CDR3 region has the DNA TGTGCCAGCAGCCCGGGACAGCTCTTTGGAAACACCATATATTTT.

V and J are TRBV6-6 and TRBJ1-1; D is ambiguous. Trimming cost V 0 bases and J 3 bases, with 11 bases left between them. CDR1 is MNHNY, CDR2 SVGAGI, per germline (reference sequence). The CDR3 consists of 15 residues. CDR3 nucleotide sequence: TGTGCCAGCAGTTACTCCGGCAGGTCAGACACTGAAGCTTTCTTT. Amino acids: CASSYSGRSDTEAFF.

The chain employs TRBV2 and TRBJ2-7, with D perhaps TRBD1 (5 bases). This CDR3 contains 14 residues. Trimming removed 6 bases at V and 4 bases at J, with 16 bases between. Germline lookup yields CDR1 SNHLY and CDR2 FYNNEI. The CDR3 sequence: CASRLLTDLYEQYF. CDR3 bases: TGTGCCAGCAGACTCCTGACAGACCTATACGAGCAGTACTTC.

This clone was seen a few times. The CDR3 DNA reads as TGTGCCAGCTCAGGGCTTCCGGTCACGTACGCTAATGAAAAACTGTTTTTT. Amino acids: CASSGLPVTYANEKLFF. The V gene is TRBV18, the J gene TRBJ1-4; no clear D gene. This CDR3 spans 17 amino acids. Germline V gene data show CDR1 as KGHSH and CDR2 as LQKENI. V lost 5 bases to trimming and J lost 3 bases, with 19 bases between them.

V and J are TRBV6-2 or TRBV6-3 and TRBJ2-7; TRBD1 matches 7 bases. With 2 bases clipped from V and 2 bases from J, the junction kept 9 bases outside the gene matches. The length of the CDR3 is 16 residues. CDR1 is MNHEY, CDR2 SVGEGT, per germline. The CDR3 nucleotides read TGTGCCAGCAGTTACCCGAAACAGGGGAAACCCTACGAGCAGTACTTC. Protein product: CASSYPKQGKPYEQYF.

This clone was found once. V and J are TRBV10-2 and TRBJ1-1; perhaps TRBD1 as D (6 bases). The CDR3 totals 15 residues. V was shortened by 8 bases and J by 1 base, with 17 bases between the two germline ends. CDR1 and CDR2 from the germline V gene are WSHSY and SAAADI. The DNA of the CDR3 is TGCGCCAGCGGTTCCCGGGACACAAGGAACACTGAAGCTTTCTTT. It yields the protein CASGSRDTRNTEAFF.

The chain combines TRBV6-2 or TRBV6-3 with TRBJ1-5; 8 nucleotides agree with TRBD1. The ends lost 4 bases at V and 4 bases at J; junction bases unmatched: 3. The CDR3 consists of 14 residues. Germline CDR1 is MNHEY and CDR2 is SVGEGT. CDR3 in amino acids: CASSSWTGNQPQHF. The DNA of the CDR3 is TGTGCCAGCAGTTCTTGGACAGGGAATCAGCCCCAGCATTTT.

The V and J genes are TRBV5-1 and TRBJ1-1; 8 bases fit TRBD1. The germline V gene has CDR1 SGHRS and CDR2 YFSETQ. The CDR3 has 15 residues. V shed 3 bases, J shed 1 base, and the junction held 5 bases outside the gene matches. This CDR3 is CASSYRTGKNTEAFF. The CDR3 DNA follows: TGCGCCAGCAGCTACCGGACAGGGAAGAACACTGAAGCTTTCTTT.

This chain links TRBV19 with TRBJ1-4; 9 bases align to TRBD1. Germline V gene data show CDR1 as LNHDA and CDR2 as SQIVND (reference sequence). The CDR3 extends over 14 amino acids. V was pared by 6 bases and J by 6 bases, with 5 bases of the junction left unmatched. This chain's CDR3 is CASRAGTGYEKLFF. CDR3 sequence (DNA): TGTGCCAGTAGGGCCGGGACAGGGTATGAAAAACTGTTTTTT. The entire variable domain, with the rest obtained from reference TRBV19 and TRBJ1-4, is as follows: DGGITQSPKYLFRKEGQNVTLSCEQNLNHDAMYWYRQDPGQGLRLIYYSQIVNDFQKGDIAEGYSVSREKKESFPLTVTSAQKNPTAFYLCASRAGTGYEKLFFGSGTQLSVL.

This clone has a single count. The chain is built from TRBV18 and TRBJ2-7, with a weak D call TRBD1 (6 bases). CDR3 length: 14 amino acids. V was cut by 3 bases and J by 3 bases, with 12 bases left in between. The germline gives CDR1 KGHSH, CDR2 LQKENI. DNA for the CDR3: TGTGCCAGCTCACCCGCACAGGGAGTCTACGAGCAGTACTTC. Translated, it gives CASSPAQGVYEQYF.

In its sample, this clone was seen once. The chain carries TRBV7-2 and TRBJ2-7, with 7 nucleotides matching TRBD2. The trim removed 2 bases at V and 5 bases at J, leaving 9 bases unmatched. Germline V lookup: CDR1 SGHTA, CDR2 FQGNSA. CDR3 length: 15 residues. The CDR3 sequence is CASSLSGTSSDEQYF. The DNA of the CDR3 is TGTGCCAGCAGCTTAAGCGGGACGAGTTCCGACGAGCAGTACTTC. Filled out from reference TRBV7-2 and TRBJ2-7, the complete variable domain reads GAGVSQSPSNKVTEKGKDVELRCDPISGHTALYWYRQSLGQGLEFLIYFQGNSAPDKSGLPSDRFSAERTGGSVSTLTIQRTQQEDSAVYLCASSLSGTSSDEQYFGPGTRLTVT.